This T cell receptor (beta chain) appears in the sequencing data of a study of OX40 agonist ivuxolimab in advanced cancers. Background on the whole study: The costimulatory receptor OX40 (CD134) was targeted by ivuxolimab, a fully human IgG2 agonistic monoclonal antibody. Prior anti-PD-1, anti-PD-L1 or anti-CTLA-4 therapy was permitted, and checkpoint inhibitors had been received by about 37% of dose-escalation patients. Intravenous ivuxolimab was administered to patients every 2 weeks at six dose levels: 0.01, 0.1, 0.3, 1.5, 3 and 10 mg/kg. The paper describes the monotherapy dose-escalation part (N = 52 patients) of the phase I trial of ivuxolimab. Peripheral TCRbeta sequencing aimed to test whether ivuxolimab altered TCR sequence diversity and caused clonal T-cell expansion. Of the roughly 51 patients in dose escalation, about 20 had hepatocellular carcinoma, approximately 15 had melanoma, 9 had renal cell carcinoma and 9 had head and neck cancer. In the dose-escalation cohort, around four fifths of patients were male, and the mean age was approximately 60 years with a range of roughly 20 to 85. Partial responses occurred in three dose-escalation patients: two with cutaneous melanoma and one with hepatocellular carcinoma.

As for this clone: Its antigen is still unknown. The input lacks base qualities; no much larger clone sits a single base away.

V lost 2 bases and J lost 0 bases; the stretch between them is 14 bases long. The CDR3 has 17 amino acids, counting the end cysteine and phenylalanine. Solely the CDR3 DNA is kept, with 51 bases framed from the first base. From a lookup of the germline V gene, CDR1 and CDR2 are MDHEN and SYDVKM. For sequencing of the TCRbeta CDR3 region, genomic DNA was extracted from the sorted cells. The immunoSEQ Assay was used to sequence the TCRbeta CDR3 regions. TCRdb took this table from immuneACCESS and kept in-frame rearrangements with V and J called. Such tables lack part of the clones; where checked against another copy, unresolved V genes explain under half of the gap, and the rest is unexplained. In all, the sample holds 67,000 or so clones, and less than 90% of those were seen once. Under 1.1% of the sample comes from the top ten. Overall study results and their limits: Partial responders in the 0.1-3.0 mg/kg groups had among the lowest normalized peripheral clonal expansion, especially among CD8+ T cells. The antigen specificity of the clonally expanded peripheral T cells was not determined. Low levels of normalized T-cell clonal expansion were also seen in some nonresponding patients. At doses from 0.1 to 3.0 mg/kg, clonal expansion was seen in both CD4+ and CD8+ blood T cells between baseline and week 6. On average, CD8+ T cells showed more expanded clones than CD4+ T cells after ivuxolimab.

Patients with a history of autoimmune disease or receiving systemic immunosuppression were excluded from the trial. Peripheral blood for TCR sequencing was collected from all dose cohorts at baseline, on cycle 4 day 1, and on cycle 7 day 1. The samples were taken from a phase I, first-in-human, multicenter, open-label dose-escalation trial of ivuxolimab. Adults with locally advanced or metastatic head and neck squamous cell, hepatocellular, melanoma or renal cell carcinoma were enrolled in the trial. Before TCR sequencing, CD4+ T cells and CD8+ T cells from peripheral blood were sorted into separate populations.

The sequenced sample was CD4+ or CD8+ T cells sorted from blood, obtained in a trial of the OX40 agonist ivuxolimab. The chain couples TRBV28 to TRBJ1-5, and perhaps TRBD1 as D gene, on 5 matching bases. This sequence was found in an adult with an advanced solid tumor such as melanoma, head and neck, liver or kidney cancer. The DNA sequence is TGTGCCAGCAGTTTAGTTACAGGTCGAAATAGCAATCAGCCCCAGCATTTT. The resulting protein is CASSLVTGRNSNQPQHF.